Shown below are 28 T cell receptor beta chains from a single sample sequenced in a study of blood T cell repertoires in COVID-19. TCRdb keeps only in-frame clones here, not all; method: immunoSEQ multiplex PCR. The sample shows around 270,000 clones, less than 90% of them seen only once. The sequenced material came from peripheral blood. Receptors were obtained from a man aged 25-40 years with active or convalescent COVID-19.

This chain joins TRBV30 and TRBJ1-1, with a weak D call TRBD1 (5 bases). From germline, CDR1 is GTSNPN and CDR2 SVGIG (reference sequence). The length of the CDR3 is 14 residues. Trimming stripped 1 base from V and 4 bases from J, with 13 bases between. The CDR3 DNA is TGTGCCTGGAGTGGGGGCGCAGGGTTCACTGAAGCTTTCTTT. Translation: CAWSGGAGFTEAFF.

This rearrangement joins TRBV18 to TRBJ1-1; possibly TRBD1 for D (5 bases). This CDR3 has 15 residues. Trimming pared 3 bases from V and 3 bases from J, leaving 14 bases between. Germline V CDR1 and CDR2: KGHSH, LQKENI. This CDR3 is CASSPMGGGDTEAFF. Here the CDR3 DNA reads TGTGCCAGCTCACCCATGGGTGGAGGGGACACTGAAGCTTTCTTT.

The V call is TRBV3-1 (or the pseudogene TRBV3-2), the J call TRBJ2-1; TRBD2 is a possible D gene (6 bases). V lost 7 bases and J lost 0, with 7 bases in between. Germline CDR1 LGHDT, CDR2 YNNKEL (reference sequence). The CDR3 contains 13 residues. The CDR3 protein is CASTTSSYNEQFF. CDR3 coding DNA: TGTGCCAGCACGACTAGCTCCTACAATGAGCAGTTCTTC.

The DNA for the CDR3 is TGTGCCACCGCCCGGCTAGCGGGGGATTACAATGAGCAGTTCTTC. It specifies CATARLAGDYNEQFF. The chain is built from TRBV27 and TRBJ2-1, with 10 positions matching TRBD2. This CDR3 spans 15 amino acids. J gave up 4 bases and V 10 bases, and 10 bases lay outside the gene matches. The germline V gene encodes CDR1 MNHEY and CDR2 SMNVEV (reference sequence).

The chain links TRBV11-3 to TRBJ2-3; D might be TRBD2 (7 bases). Trimming removed 5 bases from V and 2 bases from J, with 14 bases in between. Germline V gene lookup returns CDR1 SGHNT and CDR2 YENEEA. This CDR3 is built from 15 residues. The CDR3 sequence is CASSLQGGDTDTQYF. CDR3 sequence (DNA): TGTGCCAGCAGCCTACAGGGAGGGGACACAGATACGCAGTATTTT.

This sequence joins TRBV4-1 and TRBJ2-2; 7 bases match TRBD2. J lost 4 bases, V lost 8 bases, and 10 bases had no gene match. The CDR3 has 15 residues. The germline CDR1 and CDR2 sequences are MGHRA and YSYEKL. In DNA form, the CDR3 reads TGCGCCAGCCAATTGGGCGGGGGAGGCACCGGGGAGCTGTTTTTT. It translates to CASQLGGGGTGELFF.

The V gene is TRBV4-3, the J gene TRBJ1-2, with 7 bases identical to TRBD1. J lost 6 bases, V lost 0 bases, and 7 bases had no gene match. The CDR3 sequence is 15 residues long. Germline CDR1 reads LGHNA; CDR2 reads YSLEER. The chain's CDR3 is CASSQEVGGLNGYTF. In DNA, the CDR3 is TGCGCCAGCAGCCAAGAAGTAGGGGGCTTGAATGGCTACACCTTC.

The sample holds a few counts of this clone. The chain combines TRBV4-2 with TRBJ2-5, with 8 positions matching TRBD2. In germline, CDR1 is LGHNA, CDR2 YNFKEQ. The J segment lost 4 bases and the V segment lost 4 bases, leaving 5 bases of the junction unmatched. The CDR3 is 14 residues long. The CDR3 DNA is TGTGCCAGCAGCCTATCGGGGGGGCGAGAGACCCAGTACTTC. Translation: CASSLSGGRETQYF.

V is TRBV19 and J is TRBJ2-7, with D perhaps TRBD2 (6 bases). The germline V gene encodes CDR1 LNHDA and CDR2 SQIVND (reference sequence). This CDR3 region has 15 residues. V was trimmed by 2 bases and J by 3 bases, leaving 14 bases between them. The CDR3 loop reads CASSIREGLLYEQYF. CDR3 DNA: TGTGCCAGTAGTATAAGAGAGGGACTCCTCTACGAGCAGTACTTC.

The genes are TRBV9 and TRBJ2-3; D not resolved. The CDR3 loop spans 15 amino acids. V gave up 0 bases and J gave up 0 bases, with 8 bases separating them. Germline-derived CDR1 and CDR2 are SGDLS and YYNGEE. Here the CDR3 DNA reads TGTGCCAGCAGCGTAGACGCTACTAGCACAGATACGCAGTATTTT. Its protein is CASSVDATSTDTQYF.

The gene calls are TRBV15 and TRBJ1-4; TRBD1 matches 9 bases. The CDR3 is 17 residues long. Germline-derived CDR1 and CDR2 are LNHNV and YYDKDF (reference sequence). With 5 bases clipped from V and 11 bases from J, the junction kept 18 bases outside the gene matches. DNA of the CDR3: TGTGCCACCAGCGGCACGACAGGGGGGACCGGGTATGGGAAACTGTTTTTT. Amino acid sequence: CATSGTTGGTGYGKLFF. Looking up the rest from reference TRBV15 and TRBJ1-4 gives the full variable domain: DAMVIQNPRYQVTQFGKPVTLSCSQTLNHNVMYWYQQKSSQAPKLLFHYYDKDFNNEADTPDNFQSRRPNTSFCFLDIRSPGLGDTAMYLCATSGTTGGTGYGKLFFGSGTQLSVL.

This chain joins TRBV5-6 and TRBJ1-2; D possibly corresponds to TRBD1 (5 bases). The germline V gene encodes CDR1 SGHDT and CDR2 YYEEEE. V lost 2 bases and J lost 4, with 9 bases in between. This CDR3 comprises 13 residues. CDR3 amino acids: CASSLDRAYGYTF. CDR3 DNA: TGTGCCAGCAGCTTAGACAGAGCCTATGGCTACACCTTC.

Worth noting for this clone: Different DNA sequences within this sample yield the same CDR3. The rearrangement joins TRBV18 to TRBJ2-7; 8 bases line up with TRBD1. CDR3 length: 12 residues. After removal of 6 bases from V and 4 bases from J, the junction contained 2 bases not matched to a gene. CDR1 KGHSH and CDR2 LQKENI come from the germline V gene. The DNA of the CDR3 is TGTGCCAGCTCTCGACAGGGGTACGAGCAGTACTTC. It is translated as CASSRQGYEQYF.

CDR3 sequence: CASSPQQGSPYEQYF. As DNA, the CDR3 is TGTGCCAGCTCACCACAACAGGGGAGCCCCTACGAGCAGTACTTC. The chain has TRBV18 and TRBJ2-7; 7 positions match TRBD1. The V gene's germline CDR1 is KGHSH and CDR2 LQKENI. With 1 base clipped from V and 2 bases from J, the junction kept 5 bases outside the gene matches. This CDR3 has 15 amino acids.

The J gene is TRBJ2-1, the V gene TRBV2, with D perhaps matching TRBD1 (5 bases). Trimming took off 5 bases at V and 2 bases at J, with 22 bases between the two ends. The CDR3 contains 18 residues. Germline loops: CDR1 SNHLY, CDR2 FYNNEI. This chain's CDR3 is CASSPQGLWQGTYNEQFF. The CDR3 coding sequence is TGTGCCAGCAGTCCCCAAGGGCTCTGGCAGGGAACCTACAATGAGCAGTTCTTC.

The genes are TRBV19 and TRBJ1-2, with D possibly matching TRBD1 (6 bases). The CDR3 runs to 14 residues. V lost 7 bases and J lost 3, with 15 bases in between. Germline loops: CDR1 LNHDA, CDR2 SQIVND (reference sequence). CDR3 residues: CASTTDRSDYGYTF. The CDR3 region has the DNA TGTGCCAGTACTACGGACAGATCCGACTATGGCTACACCTTC.

The chain employs TRBV19 and TRBJ1-2; 7 nucleotides agree with TRBD1. The germline CDR1 and CDR2 sequences are LNHDA and SQIVND (reference sequence). V shed 6 bases, J shed 0 bases, and the junction held 13 bases outside the gene matches. The CDR3 is made up of 17 amino acids. In DNA form, the CDR3 reads TGTGCCAGTAGGTATCTGTCCGGGACAGACGCTAACTATGGCTACACCTTC. Encoded protein: CASRYLSGTDANYGYTF.

There are a few counts of this clone. The rearrangement joins TRBV7-2 to TRBJ1-5; D is unclear. The CDR3 length is 14 residues. The germline V gene encodes CDR1 SGHTA and CDR2 FQGNSA. V lost 0 bases and J 4 bases, leaving 7 bases between the germline ends. DNA of the CDR3: TGTGCCAGCAGCTTAGCGCTTCGGAATCAGCCCCAGCATTTT. As protein: CASSLALRNQPQHF.

This clone was counted between two and nine times. The chain recombines TRBV5-5 with TRBJ2-1; 15 bases align to TRBD2. After removal of 4 bases from V and 5 bases from J, the junction contained 10 bases not matched to a gene. The CDR3 runs to 18 residues. In germline, CDR1 is SGHKS, CDR2 YYEKEE (reference sequence). The CDR3 is CASSPGTSGGLANNEQFF. CDR3 sequence (DNA): TGTGCCAGCAGCCCTGGGACTAGCGGGGGGCTCGCCAACAATGAGCAGTTCTTC.

The CDR3 coding sequence is TGTGCCAGCAGCTTCCGGGGACTAACTGAAGCTTTCTTT. Protein product: CASSFRGLTEAFF. The rearrangement links TRBV5-8 to TRBJ1-1; maybe TRBD1 (5 bases). The CDR3 totals 13 residues. CDR1 and CDR2 from the germline V gene are SGHTS and YDEGEE. The V end lost 2 bases, the J end lost 5 bases, and 10 bases lay between the germline ends.

The chain joins TRBV5-1 to TRBJ1-1, with 7 bases that match TRBD1. Germline CDR1 and CDR2: SGHRS and YFSETQ. This CDR3 region has 13 residues. The V and J ends lost 6 bases and 1 base, in that order; junction bases with no gene match: 3. CDR3 nucleotide sequence: TGCGCCAGCATGAACAGGGGGAACACTGAAGCTTTCTTT. Translated: CASMNRGNTEAFF.

The CDR3 is CASNQSPTEAFF. The CDR3 region has the DNA TGTGCCAGCAATCAGTCCCCTACTGAAGCTTTCTTT. The rearrangement joins TRBV12-3 or TRBV12-4 to TRBJ1-1; D is unclear. The CDR3 consists of 12 residues. Trimming took off 7 bases at V and 5 bases at J, with 11 bases between the two ends.

This rearrangement joins TRBV4-2 to TRBJ1-4; perhaps TRBD1 as D (5 bases). CDR1 is LGHNA, CDR2 YNFKEQ, per germline. The CDR3 covers 14 residues. The V end was cut by 6 bases, the J end by 6 bases, with 14 bases between. CDR3 sequence (DNA): TGTGCCAGCAGTCCTAGCGGGGGGGATGAAAAACTGTTTTTT. It specifies CASSPSGGDEKLFF.

The chain recombines TRBV6-5 with TRBJ2-5; 7 bases map to TRBD1. The CDR3 sequence is 13 residues long. The V and J ends lost 7 bases and 1 base, in that order; junction bases with no gene match: 3. Germline CDR1 is MNHEY and CDR2 is SVGAGI. CDR3 bases: TGTGCCAGCATGACAGGGTTCCAAGAGACCCAGTACTTC. Translating it yields CASMTGFQETQYF.

The V gene is TRBV6-1, the J gene TRBJ2-7; a weak D match, TRBD1 (6 bases). The CDR3 is 15 amino acids. Germline CDR1 is MNHNS and CDR2 is SASEGT. V shed 1 base and J shed 5 bases, with 15 bases lying between them. The CDR3 region is CASSEGQVGAHEQYF. The CDR3 region has the DNA TGTGCCAGCAGTGAAGGACAGGTCGGGGCCCACGAGCAGTACTTC.

The chain joins TRBV3-1 (or the pseudogene TRBV3-2) to TRBJ2-5, with D possibly being TRBD2 (6 bases). Germline values: CDR1 LGHDT, CDR2 YNNKEL (reference sequence). Trimming stripped 3 bases from V and 1 base from J, with 15 bases between. The CDR3 totals 16 residues. The DNA of the CDR3 is TGTGCCAGCAGCCACCGCCGGGGACTTCTCCAAGAGACCCAGTACTTC. The encoded protein is CASSHRRGLLQETQYF.

Regarding this clone: A read error may account for a junction end that differs from germline. This rearrangement joins TRBV7-2 to TRBJ2-1; 11 nucleotides align to TRBD2. The CDR3 has 16 amino acids. Germline CDR1 is SGHTA and CDR2 is FQGNSA. CDR3 sequence: CASSLAGGNSYNEQFF. In DNA form, the CDR3 reads TGTGCCAGCAGCCTAGCGGGGGGAAACTCCTACAATGAGCAGTTCTTC. Full variable domain (missing parts from reference TRBV7-2 and TRBJ2-1): GAGVSQSPSNKVTEKGKDVELRCDPISGHTALYWYRQSLGQGLEFLIYFQGNSAPDKSGLPSDRFSAERTGGSVSTLTIQRTQQEDSAVYLCASSLAGGNSYNEQFFGPGTRLTVL.

V and J are TRBV19 and TRBJ1-5; tentative D call: TRBD1 (5 bases). This CDR3 has 16 residues. Germline lookup yields CDR1 LNHDA and CDR2 SQIVND (reference sequence). Trimming pared 3 bases from V and 0 bases from J, leaving 12 bases between. CDR3 nucleotide sequence: TGTGCCAGTAGTATCGGCAGGGATTATAGCAATCAGCCCCAGCATTTT. Translating it yields CASSIGRDYSNQPQHF.